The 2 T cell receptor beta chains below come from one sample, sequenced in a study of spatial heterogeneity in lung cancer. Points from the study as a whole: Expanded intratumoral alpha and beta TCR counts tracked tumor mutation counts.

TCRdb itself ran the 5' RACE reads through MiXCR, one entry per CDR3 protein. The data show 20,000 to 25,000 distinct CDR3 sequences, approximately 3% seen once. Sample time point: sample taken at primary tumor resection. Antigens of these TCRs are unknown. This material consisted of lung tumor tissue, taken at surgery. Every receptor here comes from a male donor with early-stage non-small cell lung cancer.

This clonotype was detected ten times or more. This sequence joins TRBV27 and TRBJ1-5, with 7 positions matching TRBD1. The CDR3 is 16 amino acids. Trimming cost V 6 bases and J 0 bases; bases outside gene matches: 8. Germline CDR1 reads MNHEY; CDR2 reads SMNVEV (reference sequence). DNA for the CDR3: TGTGCCAGCAGCCATAATACAGGGGTTAGCAATCAGCCCCAGCATTTT. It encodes CASSHNTGVSNQPQHF.

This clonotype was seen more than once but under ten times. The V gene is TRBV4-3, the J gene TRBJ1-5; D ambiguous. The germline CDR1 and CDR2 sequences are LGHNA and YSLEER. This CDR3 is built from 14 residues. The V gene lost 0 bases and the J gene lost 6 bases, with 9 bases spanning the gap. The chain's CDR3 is CASSQELVGQPQHF. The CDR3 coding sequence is TGCGCCAGCAGCCAAGAATTGGTGGGTCAGCCCCAGCATTTT.